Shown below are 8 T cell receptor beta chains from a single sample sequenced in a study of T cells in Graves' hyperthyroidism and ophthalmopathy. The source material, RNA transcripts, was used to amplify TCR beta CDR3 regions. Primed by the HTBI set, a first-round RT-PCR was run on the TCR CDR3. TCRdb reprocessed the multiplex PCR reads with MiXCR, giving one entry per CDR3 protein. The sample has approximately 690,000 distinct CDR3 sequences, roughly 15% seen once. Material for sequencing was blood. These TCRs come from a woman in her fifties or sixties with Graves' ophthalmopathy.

The CDR3 reads CASSVGGQGPNEQFF. DNA of the CDR3: TGTGCCAGCAGCGTAGGAGGACAGGGGCCCAATGAGCAGTTCTTC. This chain connects TRBV9 to TRBJ2-1; the match to TRBD1 covers 9 bases. CDR1 SGDLS and CDR2 YYNGEE come from the germline V gene. The ends lost 0 bases at V and 6 bases at J; junction bases unmatched: 4. The CDR3 has 15 residues.

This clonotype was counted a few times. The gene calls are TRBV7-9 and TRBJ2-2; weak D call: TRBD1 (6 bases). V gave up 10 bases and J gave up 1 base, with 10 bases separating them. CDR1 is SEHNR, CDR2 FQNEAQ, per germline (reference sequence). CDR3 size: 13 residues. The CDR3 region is CAKTGENTGELFF. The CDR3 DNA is TGTGCCAAGACAGGAGAGAACACCGGGGAGCTGTTTTTT.

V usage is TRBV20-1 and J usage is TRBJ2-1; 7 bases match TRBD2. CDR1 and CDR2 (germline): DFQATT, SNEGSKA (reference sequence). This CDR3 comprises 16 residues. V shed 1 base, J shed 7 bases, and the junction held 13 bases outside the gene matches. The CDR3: CSARGPTFTGGNEQFF. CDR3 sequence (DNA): TGCAGTGCTAGAGGCCCAACTTTTACCGGGGGGAATGAGCAGTTCTTC.

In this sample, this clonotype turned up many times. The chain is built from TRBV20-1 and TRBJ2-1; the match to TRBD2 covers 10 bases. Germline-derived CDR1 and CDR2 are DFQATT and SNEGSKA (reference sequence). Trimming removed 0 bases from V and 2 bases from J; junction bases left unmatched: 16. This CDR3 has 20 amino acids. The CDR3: CSARERGRTSGLSAYNEQFF. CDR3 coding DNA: TGCAGTGCTAGAGAAAGAGGGAGGACTAGCGGTCTTAGCGCCTACAATGAGCAGTTCTTC.

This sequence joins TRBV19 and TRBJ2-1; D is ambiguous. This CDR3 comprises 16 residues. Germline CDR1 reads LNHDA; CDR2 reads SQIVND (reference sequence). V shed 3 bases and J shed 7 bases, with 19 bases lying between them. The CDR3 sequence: CASSMVAGTRLNEQFF. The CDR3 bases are TGTGCCAGTAGTATGGTGGCCGGTACTCGCCTGAATGAGCAGTTCTTC.

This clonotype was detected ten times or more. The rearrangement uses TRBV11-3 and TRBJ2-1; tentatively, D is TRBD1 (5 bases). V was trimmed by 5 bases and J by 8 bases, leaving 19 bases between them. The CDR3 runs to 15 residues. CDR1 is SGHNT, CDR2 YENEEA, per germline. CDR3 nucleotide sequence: TGTGCCAGCAGCCCCCGACAGTCCCTTACCGATGAGCAGTTCTTC. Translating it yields CASSPRQSLTDEQFF. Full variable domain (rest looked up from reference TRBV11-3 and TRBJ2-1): EAGVVQSPRYKIIEKKQPVAFWCNPISGHNTLYWYLQNLGQGPELLIRYENEEAVDDSQLPKDRFSAERLKGVDSTLKIQPAELGDSAVYLCASSPRQSLTDEQFFGPGTRLTVL.

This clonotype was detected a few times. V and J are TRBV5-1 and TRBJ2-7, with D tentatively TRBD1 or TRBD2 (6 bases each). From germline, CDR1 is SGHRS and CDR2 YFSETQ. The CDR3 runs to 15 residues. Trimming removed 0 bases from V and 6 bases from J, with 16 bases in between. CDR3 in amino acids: CASSLDGGHNREQYF. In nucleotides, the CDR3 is TGCGCCAGCAGCTTGGATGGGGGGCATAATCGCGAGCAGTACTTC. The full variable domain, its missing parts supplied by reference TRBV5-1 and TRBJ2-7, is KAGVTQTPRYLIKTRGQQVTLSCSPISGHRSVSWYQQTPGQGLQFLFEYFSETQRNKGNFPGRFSGRQFSNSRSEMNVSTLELGDSALYLCASSLDGGHNREQYFGPGTRLTVT.

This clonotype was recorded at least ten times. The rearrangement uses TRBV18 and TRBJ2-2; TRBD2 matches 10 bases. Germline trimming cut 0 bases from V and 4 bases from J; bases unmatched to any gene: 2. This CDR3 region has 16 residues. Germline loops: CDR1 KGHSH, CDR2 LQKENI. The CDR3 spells CASSPPSGRSTGELFF. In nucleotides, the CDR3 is TGTGCCAGCTCACCACCTAGCGGGAGGTCCACCGGGGAGCTGTTTTTT.